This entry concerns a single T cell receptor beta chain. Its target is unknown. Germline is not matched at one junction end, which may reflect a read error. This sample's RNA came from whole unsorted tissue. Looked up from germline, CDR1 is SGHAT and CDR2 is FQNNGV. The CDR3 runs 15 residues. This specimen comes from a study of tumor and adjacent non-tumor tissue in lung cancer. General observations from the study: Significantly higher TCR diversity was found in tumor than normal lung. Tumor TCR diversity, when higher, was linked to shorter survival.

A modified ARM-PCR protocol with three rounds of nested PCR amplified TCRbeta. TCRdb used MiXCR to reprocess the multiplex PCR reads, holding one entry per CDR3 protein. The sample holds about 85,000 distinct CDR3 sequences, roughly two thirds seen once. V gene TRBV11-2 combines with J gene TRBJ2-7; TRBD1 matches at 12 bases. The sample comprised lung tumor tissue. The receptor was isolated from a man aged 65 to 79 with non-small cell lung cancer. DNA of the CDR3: TGTGACAGCAGTTTAGAGGGACAGGGGGCCTATGAGCAGTACTTC. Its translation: CDSSLEGQGAYEQYF.